The text below deals with one T cell receptor beta chain. Its antigen is not known. These data are taken from a study of shared clonotypes between healthy human individuals. The overall study: Used for every donor were three CD4 naive, three CD4 memory, two CD8 naive and one CD8 memory plate.

In the authors' workflow: Filtering differed because ImmunoSEQ produced junction-only sequences that carried no quality scores. Using immunoSEQ multiplex PCR, the repertoire was profiled, and TCRdb retains in-frame clones only, with some absent. Clone size and V and J calls were adopted from that table, with D and trimming inferred from the DNA. The sample has 950,000 to 1,300,000 clones, about 70% seen once. Donors were healthy HIV-negative adults without recently reported acute infections or vaccinations. The study's findings and limits: Memory subsets generally showed lower estimated richness than naive subsets.

Sequencing was carried out using memory CD4+ T cells sorted from blood. Subset described: CD45RA-negative fraction. The receptor comes from a man between 18 and 29 years old in good health.

The CDR3 sequence is CASRRREDANEQFF. The CDR3 nucleotides are TGTGCCAGCAGGCGGCGGGAGGACGCCAATGAGCAGTTCTTC. The chain joins TRBV2 to TRBJ2-1, with TRBD2 matching 8 bases. V lost 6 bases, J lost 6 bases, and 7 bases stayed unmatched. There are 14 residues in the CDR3. Germline CDR1 and CDR2: SNHLY and FYNNEI. Full variable domain (missing parts from reference TRBV2 and TRBJ2-1): EPEVTQTPSHQVTQMGQEVILRCVPISNHLYFYWYRQILGQKVEFLVSFYNNEISEKSEIFDDQFSVERPDGSNFTLKIRSTKLEDSAMYFCASRRREDANEQFFGPGTRLTVL.